These T cell receptor beta chains were read from a single sample in a study of cytomegalovirus exposure and HLA in healthy donors. The protocol was immunoSEQ multiplex PCR, while the TCRdb copy is restricted to in-frame clones and leaves out a portion. In the table there are about 170,000 clones, approximately 80% of which are singletons. Sequenced input: PBMCs. The receptor set was obtained from a male donor in good health and CMV-seronegative. The CDR3 runs from the conserved cysteine through the conserved F or W. D genes are given only for firm matches. Some rows mark clone size as missing; the rest say once, few, many or name a class of expanded clone.

CDR3 DNA: TGTGCCAGTAGTATATCGCTACGGGAGGGTTCCTACGAGCAGTACTTC; CDR3 protein: CASSISLREGSYEQYF; CDR3 length: 16; D gene: TRBD2; J gene: TRBJ2-7; clone size: .; V gene: TRBV19
CDR3 DNA: TGTGCCAGCAGCTTCCGACTAGCGGGGGTTAGCACAGATACGCAGTATTTT; CDR3 protein: CASSFRLAGVSTDTQYF; CDR3 length: 17; D gene: TRBD2; J gene: TRBJ2-3; clone size: .; V gene: TRBV4-2
CDR3 DNA: TGTGCCAGCAGCTTAGGGGGGGGGCCCCAAGAGACCCAGTACTTC; CDR3 protein: CASSLGGGPQETQYF; CDR3 length: 15; D gene: .; J gene: TRBJ2-5; clone size: once; V gene: TRBV7-2
CDR3 DNA: TGTGCCAGCAGTTACCGTCGGTTCTCTGGGGCCAACGTCCTGACTTTC; CDR3 protein: CASSYRRFSGANVLTF; CDR3 length: 16; D gene: .; J gene: TRBJ2-6; clone size: few; V gene: TRBV6-5
CDR3 DNA: TGCGCCAGCAGCCAAGATCCAGGGGAAGAGACCCAGTACTTC; CDR3 protein: CASSQDPGEETQYF; CDR3 length: 14; D gene: .; J gene: TRBJ2-5; clone size: .; V gene: TRBV4-1
CDR3 DNA: TGTGCCATCAGCCCTAGGAGGGACAGGGCTTCCTACAATGAGCAGTTCTTC; CDR3 protein: CAISPRRDRASYNEQFF; CDR3 length: 17; D gene: TRBD1; J gene: TRBJ2-1; clone size: .; V gene: TRBV10-3
CDR3 DNA: TGTGCCAGCAGCCGCCTAACAGGGGACAATTCACCCCTCCACTTT; CDR3 protein: CASSRLTGDNSPLHF; CDR3 length: 15; D gene: TRBD1; J gene: TRBJ1-6; clone size: .; V gene: TRBV6-5
CDR3 DNA: TGTGCCATCAGTGCCCGACTAGTTGGGAACACCGGGGAGCTGTTTTTT; CDR3 protein: CAISARLVGNTGELFF; CDR3 length: 16; D gene: .; J gene: TRBJ2-2; clone size: .; V gene: TRBV10-3
CDR3 DNA: TGTGCCTGGAGGGAGACGGGAAATCCCACAACTAATGAAAAACTGTTTTTT; CDR3 protein: CAWRETGNPTTNEKLFF; CDR3 length: 17; D gene: .; J gene: TRBJ1-4; clone size: .; V gene: TRBV30
CDR3 DNA: TGTGCCAGCAGTGACGGGACAGGGGGCGGAGAGACCCAGTACTTC; CDR3 protein: CASSDGTGGGETQYF; CDR3 length: 15; D gene: TRBD1; J gene: TRBJ2-5; clone size: .; V gene: TRBV6-4
CDR3 DNA: TGTGCCAGCACCGCCCGGGAAATACGGAACACCGGGGAGCTGTTTTTT; CDR3 protein: CASTAREIRNTGELFF; CDR3 length: 16; D gene: .; J gene: TRBJ2-2; clone size: .; V gene: TRBV14
CDR3 DNA: TGTGCCAGTAGTGCCAACCCGACAGGTTTCTCTGGAAACACCATATATTTT; CDR3 protein: CASSANPTGFSGNTIYF; CDR3 length: 17; D gene: .; J gene: TRBJ1-3; clone size: .; V gene: TRBV19
CDR3 DNA: TGTGCCAGCAGACAGATTCTAACCGGGGAGCTGTTTTTT; CDR3 protein: CASRQILTGELFF; CDR3 length: 13; D gene: .; J gene: TRBJ2-2; clone size: .; V gene: TRBV6-6
CDR3 DNA: TGTGCCAGCAGCAAAACGACTAGCGGGAGGGCCGAGGTCAAAAACATTCAGTACTTC; CDR3 protein: CASSKTTSGRAEVKNIQYF; CDR3 length: 19; D gene: .; J gene: TRBJ2-4; clone size: .; V gene: TRBV21-1
CDR3 DNA: TGTGCCAGCTCACCAACTCGGACAGGCACAGATACGCAGTATTTT; CDR3 protein: CASSPTRTGTDTQYF; CDR3 length: 15; D gene: .; J gene: TRBJ2-3; clone size: .; V gene: TRBV18
CDR3 DNA: TGCGCCAGCAGCTTGCAAGGGGTTAATGAGCAGTTCTTC; CDR3 protein: CASSLQGVNEQFF; CDR3 length: 13; D gene: .; J gene: TRBJ2-1; clone size: .; V gene: TRBV5-1
CDR3 DNA: TGTGCCAGCAGCTTGGGGACAGGGACCCCCTACGAGCAGTACTTC; CDR3 protein: CASSLGTGTPYEQYF; CDR3 length: 15; D gene: TRBD1; J gene: TRBJ2-7; clone size: .; V gene: TRBV13
CDR3 DNA: TGTGCCAGCAGCTCGTCACCTCGAGGGGGAGACAATGAGCAGTTCTTC; CDR3 protein: CASSSSPRGGDNEQFF; CDR3 length: 16; D gene: .; J gene: TRBJ2-1; clone size: .; V gene: TRBV7-8
CDR3 DNA: TGTGCCAGAAGCTTGGGGCAGTACTACGAGCAGTACTTC; CDR3 protein: CARSLGQYYEQYF; CDR3 length: 13; D gene: .; J gene: TRBJ2-7; clone size: .; V gene: TRBV5-3
CDR3 DNA: TGTGCCATCAGTGACCCGACACTGGGTGCCTACGAGCAGTACTTC; CDR3 protein: CAISDPTLGAYEQYF; CDR3 length: 15; D gene: .; J gene: TRBJ2-7; clone size: .; V gene: TRBV10-3
CDR3 DNA: TGTGCCACCAGCAGAGATAAGGGACTAGCGTTAGGTGAGCAGTACTTC; CDR3 protein: CATSRDKGLALGEQYF; CDR3 length: 16; D gene: TRBD2; J gene: TRBJ2-7; clone size: .; V gene: TRBV15
CDR3 DNA: TGTGCCAGTAGTATAGGGACTAGCGGGAGCTACGAGCAGTACTTC; CDR3 protein: CASSIGTSGSYEQYF; CDR3 length: 15; D gene: TRBD2; J gene: TRBJ2-7; clone size: .; V gene: TRBV19
CDR3 DNA: TGCGCCAGCAGCATTCAGGGAGGGAGTGATGAGCAGTTCTTC; CDR3 protein: CASSIQGGSDEQFF; CDR3 length: 14; D gene: TRBD2; J gene: TRBJ2-1; clone size: .; V gene: TRBV5-1
CDR3 DNA: TGCAGCGCCCAGACTAGCGGGAGCCTTGGCAATGAGCAGTTCTTC; CDR3 protein: CSAQTSGSLGNEQFF; CDR3 length: 15; D gene: TRBD2; J gene: TRBJ2-1; clone size: .; V gene: TRBV29-1
CDR3 DNA: TGTGCCATCAGTGATCGGACCGGCGGGTTTAACTATGGCTACACCTTC; CDR3 protein: CAISDRTGGFNYGYTF; CDR3 length: 16; D gene: .; J gene: TRBJ1-2; clone size: .; V gene: TRBV10-3